This entry lists 9 T cell receptor beta chains sequenced from one sample in a study of shared clonotypes between healthy human individuals. Sequenced by immunoSEQ multiplex PCR; TCRdb stores in-frame clones only, minus some. The profile shows over 850,000 clones, 70% to 80% of them singletons. Sequenced input: memory CD4+ T cells from PBMCs. The subset is: CD45RA-negative fraction. All receptors come from a man aged 18 to 35 in good health. Some clones in this sample may be carry-over from other donors' samples.

This clone came up a few times. V usage is TRBV4-2 and J usage is TRBJ2-4; tentatively, D is TRBD1 (5 bases). Germline V CDR1 and CDR2: LGHNA, YNFKEQ. Trimming stripped 1 base from V and 0 bases from J, with 10 bases between. The length of the CDR3 is 16 residues. CDR3 coding DNA: TGTGCCAGCAGCCAAGGGGGCCCGATAGCCAAAAACATTCAGTACTTC. Translated: CASSQGGPIAKNIQYF.

In DNA, the CDR3 is TGTGCCAGTAGTATAGTAGAGGGAGGACCTGAAGCTTTCTTT. Its protein product is CASSIVEGGPEAFF. The chain uses TRBV19 and TRBJ1-1; D is ambiguous. The ends were cut back, 1 base at V and 6 bases at J, with 12 bases in the middle. The CDR3 spans 14 residues. From germline, CDR1 is LNHDA and CDR2 SQIVND (reference sequence). The full variable domain, rest sourced from reference TRBV19 and TRBJ1-1, is DGGITQSPKYLFRKEGQNVTLSCEQNLNHDAMYWYRQDPGQGLRLIYYSQIVNDFQKGDIAEGYSVSREKKESFPLTVTSAQKNPTAFYLCASSIVEGGPEAFFGQGTRLTVV.

The CDR3 spells CASKRSSSGTKTQYF. Written as DNA, the CDR3 is TGTGCCAGCAAGAGGAGTTCTAGCGGGACAAAGACCCAGTACTTC. The chain is built from TRBV2 and TRBJ2-5, with 9 bases identical to TRBD2. The trim removed 7 bases at V and 6 bases at J, leaving 12 bases unmatched. Germline V gene sequence: CDR1 SNHLY, CDR2 FYNNEI. There are 15 residues in the CDR3.

The chain couples TRBV5-1 to TRBJ1-1; D might be TRBD1 (6 bases). CDR3 size: 14 residues. Per the germline V gene, CDR1 is SGHRS and CDR2 is YFSETQ. Trimming stripped 4 bases from V and 4 bases from J, with 14 bases between. CDR3 in amino acids: CASSGGQPGTEAFF. CDR3 bases: TGCGCCAGCAGCGGAGGACAGCCAGGCACTGAAGCTTTCTTT.

The rearrangement joins TRBV7-6 to TRBJ1-5, with D unresolved. Germline V lookup: CDR1 SGHVS, CDR2 FNYEAQ. Trimming left V 1 base short and J 1 base short, with 11 bases between. The CDR3 spans 16 residues. The CDR3: CASSLELGISNQPQHF. The CDR3 region has the DNA TGTGCCAGCAGCTTAGAACTGGGAATAAGCAATCAGCCCCAGCATTTT.

There are a few counts of this clone. This chain joins TRBV2 and TRBJ1-5, with D unresolved. The V gene's germline CDR1 is SNHLY and CDR2 FYNNEI. The length of the CDR3 is 14 residues. V lost 2 bases and J 6 bases, leaving 11 bases between the germline ends. CDR3 amino acids: CASSERAVGQPQHF. CDR3 bases: TGTGCCAGCAGTGAACGGGCAGTCGGTCAGCCCCAGCATTTT. Supplemented by reference TRBV2 and TRBJ1-5, the full variable domain reads EPEVTQTPSHQVTQMGQEVILRCVPISNHLYFYWYRQILGQKVEFLVSFYNNEISEKSEIFDDQFSVERPDGSNFTLKIRSTKLEDSAMYFCASSERAVGQPQHFGDGTRLSIL.

DNA of the CDR3: TGTGCCATCAGTGAGTCAGGGGCTTACGGCCACTCTGGAAACACCATATATTTT. Encoded protein: CAISESGAYGHSGNTIYF. The J gene is TRBJ1-3, the V gene TRBV10-3; D is possibly TRBD1 (5 bases). Germline-derived CDR1 and CDR2 are ENHRY and SYGVKD. V dropped 0 bases and J dropped 0 bases, with 15 bases sitting between them. The CDR3 spans 18 residues.

V and J are TRBV5-1 and TRBJ1-5, with a possible D match to TRBD1 (5 bases). V lost 1 base and J 7 bases, leaving 12 bases between the germline ends. This CDR3 spans 14 amino acids. The germline V gene has CDR1 SGHRS and CDR2 YFSETQ. This chain's CDR3 is CASSLLGVDQPQHF. Written as DNA, the CDR3 is TGCGCCAGCAGCTTGTTGGGGGTAGACCAGCCCCAGCATTTT.

The chain carries TRBV19 and TRBJ2-1; 8 bases line up with TRBD1. Germline trimming cut 4 bases from V and 4 bases from J; bases unmatched to any gene: 6. The germline gives CDR1 LNHDA, CDR2 SQIVND (reference sequence). The CDR3 has 15 residues. The CDR3 bases are TGTGCCAGTAGTAGGGGACAGGTCAGATACAATGAGCAGTTCTTC. Its translation: CASSRGQVRYNEQFF.